The clone carrying this T cell receptor beta chain was counted at least ten times. The antigen remains undetermined. This sample is drawn from a study of glioma-infiltrating T cells. This CDR3 region has 13 residues. CDR1 is SGHNT and CDR2 is YYREEE in the germline V gene (reference sequence). Trimming took 0 bases from V and 11 from J, leaving 14 bases between them. The iRepertoire nested amplicon-rescue multiplex PCR amplified TCR alpha and beta CDR3s from RNA. For one-step reverse transcription and amplification, 100-400 ng of tissue mRNA or PBMC total RNA was used. TCRdb fed the multiplex PCR reads into MiXCR, producing one record per CDR3 protein. The data contain approximately 110,000 distinct CDR3 sequences, about 25% of them singletons. Study outcomes and limitations: Tissue and blood shared very few CDR3 sequences. Above-expected tissue-blood divergence occurred in all gliomas, most in low-grade ones.

The V and J genes are TRBV5-4 and TRBJ1-1; D not resolved. The sample consisted of glioma tissue, nonneoplastic brain tissue, or PBMCs (not recorded which). This TCR derives from a human donor with low-grade glioma or glioblastoma, undergoing nonglioma brain surgery, or in good health (not recorded which). The CDR3 sequence: CASSLDGQFRAFF. The CDR3 DNA reads as TGTGCCAGCAGCTTGGATGGGCAGTTTCGGGCTTTCTTT.